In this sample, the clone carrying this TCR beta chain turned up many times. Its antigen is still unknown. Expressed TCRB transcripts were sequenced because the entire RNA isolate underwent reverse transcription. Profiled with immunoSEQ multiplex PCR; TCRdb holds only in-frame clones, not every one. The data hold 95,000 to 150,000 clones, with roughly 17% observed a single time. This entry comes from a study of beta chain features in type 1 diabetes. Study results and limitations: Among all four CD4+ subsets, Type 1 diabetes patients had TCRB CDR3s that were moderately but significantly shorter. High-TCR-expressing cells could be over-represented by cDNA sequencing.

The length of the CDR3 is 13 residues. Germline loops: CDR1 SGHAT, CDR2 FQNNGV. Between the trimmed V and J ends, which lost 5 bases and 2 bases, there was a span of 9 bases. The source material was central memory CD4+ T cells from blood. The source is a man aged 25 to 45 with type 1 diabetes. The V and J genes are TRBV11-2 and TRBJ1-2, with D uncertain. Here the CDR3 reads CASSPDGNYGYTF. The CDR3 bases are TGTGCCAGCAGCCCTGACGGAAACTATGGCTACACCTTC.